A single sample gave rise to the 7 T cell receptor beta chains below, sequenced in a study of beta chain features in type 1 diabetes. Of the isolated RNA, all was reverse transcribed, and so the sequenced material was expressed TCRB transcripts. Profiling relied on immunoSEQ multiplex PCR, and the TCRdb table lists in-frame clones only, not all of them. The table includes 860,000 or so clones, roughly a sixth detected once. Material: naive CD4+ T cells from blood. The origin of the receptors is a woman under 30 in good health.

The V gene is TRBV7-3, the J gene TRBJ2-3; D unresolved. Between the trimmed V and J ends, which lost 5 bases and 0 bases, there was a span of 12 bases. This CDR3 region has 15 residues. CDR1 and CDR2 (germline): SGHTA, FQGTGA. This CDR3 is CASSPGYLSTDTQYF. CDR3 DNA: TGTGCCAGCAGCCCTGGTTATCTGAGCACAGATACGCAGTATTTT.

This clone was counted between two and nine times. The chain employs TRBV28 and TRBJ2-3, with a possible D match to TRBD2 (5 bases). V lost 3 bases to trimming and J lost 6 bases, with 13 bases between them. Germline V gives CDR1 MDHEN, CDR2 SYDVKM. This CDR3 contains 14 residues. The CDR3 DNA reads as TGTGCCAGCAGTTTGGGAGCCGCCCGCGATACGCAGTATTTT. Translation gives CASSLGAARDTQYF.

There are a few counts of this clone. V usage is TRBV28 and J usage is TRBJ2-7; no reliable D call. V was clipped by 5 bases and J by 0 bases, with 14 bases between them. This CDR3 spans 15 amino acids. CDR1 is MDHEN, CDR2 SYDVKM, per germline. The CDR3 here is CASSPPKYGSYEQYF. In nucleotides, the CDR3 is TGTGCCAGCAGTCCCCCAAAGTACGGCTCCTACGAGCAGTACTTC.

This clone was detected only a few times. The gene calls are TRBV4-2 and TRBJ2-4, with no clear D. The CDR3 spans 18 residues. Germline values: CDR1 LGHNA, CDR2 YNFKEQ. V lost 0 bases, J lost 0 bases, and 15 bases lay in between. The CDR3 coding sequence is TGTGCCAGCAGCCAAGATCAAGGAACAGTTCTAGCCAAAAACATTCAGTACTTC. It specifies CASSQDQGTVLAKNIQYF.

This clone was detected only a few times. The same CDR3 is also encoded by other DNA sequences in this sample. This chain joins TRBV28 and TRBJ2-5, with 10 bases fitting TRBD2. J lost 5 bases, V lost 2 bases, and 5 bases had no gene match. The germline gives CDR1 MDHEN, CDR2 SYDVKM. The CDR3 contains 15 residues. The CDR3 reads CASSLGLAGVETQYF. In nucleotides, the CDR3 is TGTGCCAGCAGTTTAGGGCTAGCGGGAGTGGAGACCCAGTACTTC.

CDR3 sequence: CASSPPSGLRYTSLYF. CDR3 coding DNA: TGTGCCAGCTCACCACCGTCCGGGCTACGATATACGAGTCTGTACTTC. The rearrangement joins TRBV18 to TRBJ2-7; no reliable D call. V was trimmed by 0 bases and J by 12 bases, leaving 24 bases between them. CDR1 KGHSH and CDR2 LQKENI come from the germline V gene. The CDR3 runs 16 residues.

The chain recombines TRBV28 with TRBJ1-5, with 9 positions matching TRBD1. The CDR3 has 15 residues. Germline trimming cut 5 bases from V and 2 bases from J; bases unmatched to any gene: 4. Germline CDR1 MDHEN, CDR2 SYDVKM. CDR3 DNA sequence: TGTGCCAGCAGTGACTGGGACAGGGGCAATCAGCCCCAGCATTTT. It yields the protein CASSDWDRGNQPQHF.